The subject of this entry is one T cell receptor beta chain. Its specificity is unknown. This sample stems from a study of response to subunit inactivated influenza vaccine. Overall study findings and caveats: That few new T cells are recruited by each seasonal influenza vaccination was the authors' suggestion.

TCRdb re-analysed the RT-PCR reads in MiXCR, keeping a single row per CDR3 protein. The sample has a few hundred thousand distinct CDR3 sequences; about 10% are singletons. The sequence was obtained from a man aged 45 to 65 who received an inactivated influenza vaccine. The input for sequencing was PBMCs from blood, taken about 40 days after vaccination.

The DNA for the CDR3 is TGTGCCAGCAGCTTAGACAGGCTTGAAAAACTGTTTTTT. Protein: CASSLDRLEKLFF. The chain carries TRBV11-2 and TRBJ1-4; no firm D call. Germline loops: CDR1 SGHAT, CDR2 FQNNGV. The CDR3 is made up of 13 amino acids. The V end lost 0 bases, the J end lost 7 bases, and 6 bases lay between the germline ends.